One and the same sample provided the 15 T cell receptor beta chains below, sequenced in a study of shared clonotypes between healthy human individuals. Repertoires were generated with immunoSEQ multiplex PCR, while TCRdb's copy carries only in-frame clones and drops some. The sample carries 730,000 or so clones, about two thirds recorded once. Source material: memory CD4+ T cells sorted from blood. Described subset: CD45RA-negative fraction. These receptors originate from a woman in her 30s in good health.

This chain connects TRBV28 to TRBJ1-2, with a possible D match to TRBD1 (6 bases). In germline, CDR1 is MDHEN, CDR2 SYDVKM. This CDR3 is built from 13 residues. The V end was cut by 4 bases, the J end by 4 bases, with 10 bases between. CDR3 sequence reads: CASSWTATYGYTF. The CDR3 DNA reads TGTGCCAGCAGTTGGACAGCGACCTATGGCTACACCTTC.

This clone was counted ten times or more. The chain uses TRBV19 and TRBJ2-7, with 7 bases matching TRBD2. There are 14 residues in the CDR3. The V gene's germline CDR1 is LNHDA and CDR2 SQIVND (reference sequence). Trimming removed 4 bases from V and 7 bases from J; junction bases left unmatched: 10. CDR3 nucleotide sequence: TGTGCCAGTAGTACGGGGACTAACGGGTTGGAGCAGTACTTC. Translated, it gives CASSTGTNGLEQYF.

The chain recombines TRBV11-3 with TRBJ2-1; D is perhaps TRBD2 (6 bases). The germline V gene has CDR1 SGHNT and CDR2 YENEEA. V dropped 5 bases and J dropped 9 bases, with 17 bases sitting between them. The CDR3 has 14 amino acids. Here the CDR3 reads CASSPGTGAGEQFF. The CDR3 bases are TGTGCCAGCAGCCCCGGGACTGGCGCGGGTGAGCAGTTCTTC. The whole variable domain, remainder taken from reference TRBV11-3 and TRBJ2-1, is EAGVVQSPRYKIIEKKQPVAFWCNPISGHNTLYWYLQNLGQGPELLIRYENEEAVDDSQLPKDRFSAERLKGVDSTLKIQPAELGDSAVYLCASSPGTGAGEQFFGPGTRLTVL.

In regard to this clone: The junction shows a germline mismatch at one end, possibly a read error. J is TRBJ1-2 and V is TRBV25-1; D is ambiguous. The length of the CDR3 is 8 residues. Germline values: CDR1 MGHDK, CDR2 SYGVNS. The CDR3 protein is CASSGGIF. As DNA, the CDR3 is TGTGCCAGCAGTGGCGGGATCTTC.

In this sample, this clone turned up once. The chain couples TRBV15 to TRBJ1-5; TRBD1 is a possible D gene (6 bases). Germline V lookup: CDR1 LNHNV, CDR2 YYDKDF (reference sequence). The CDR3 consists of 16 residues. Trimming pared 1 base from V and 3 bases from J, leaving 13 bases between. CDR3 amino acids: CATSRVGRGDNQPQHF. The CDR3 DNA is TGTGCCACCAGCAGAGTGGGCAGGGGAGACAATCAGCCCCAGCATTTT.

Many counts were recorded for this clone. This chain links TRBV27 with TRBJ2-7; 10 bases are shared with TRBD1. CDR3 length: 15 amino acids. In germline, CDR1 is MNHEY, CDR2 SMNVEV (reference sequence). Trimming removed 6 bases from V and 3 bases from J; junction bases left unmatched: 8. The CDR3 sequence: CASRDWRTGGYEQYF. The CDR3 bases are TGTGCCAGCAGGGACTGGAGGACAGGGGGCTACGAGCAGTACTTC.

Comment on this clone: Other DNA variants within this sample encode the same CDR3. CDR3 nucleotides: TGTGCCAGCAGTAAGGCAGGTGGGTCCTACGAGCAGTACTTC. As protein: CASSKAGGSYEQYF. The J gene is TRBJ2-7, the V gene TRBV28, with D unclear. Trimming took off 5 bases at V and 1 base at J, with 12 bases between the two ends. This CDR3 has 14 amino acids. CDR1 MDHEN and CDR2 SYDVKM come from the germline V gene. Filled out from reference TRBV28 and TRBJ2-7, the complete variable domain reads DVKVTQSSRYLVKRTGEKVFLECVQDMDHENMFWYRQDPGLGLRLIYFSYDVKMKEKGDIPEGYSVSREKKERFSLILESASTNQTSMYLCASSKAGGSYEQYFGPGTRLTVT.

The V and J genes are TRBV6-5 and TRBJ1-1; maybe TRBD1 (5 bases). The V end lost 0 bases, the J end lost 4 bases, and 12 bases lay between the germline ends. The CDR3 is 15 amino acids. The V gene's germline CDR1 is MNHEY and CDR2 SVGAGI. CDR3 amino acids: CASSYSEAGSTEAFF. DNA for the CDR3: TGTGCCAGCAGTTACTCCGAGGCAGGGAGCACTGAAGCTTTCTTT.

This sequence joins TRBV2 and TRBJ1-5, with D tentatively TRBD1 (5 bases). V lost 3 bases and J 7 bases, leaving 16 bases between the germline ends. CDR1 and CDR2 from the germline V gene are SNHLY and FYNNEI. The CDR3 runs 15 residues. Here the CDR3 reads CASSDWDAVGQPQHF. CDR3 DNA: TGTGCCAGCAGTGATTGGGACGCCGTGGGCCAGCCCCAGCATTTT.

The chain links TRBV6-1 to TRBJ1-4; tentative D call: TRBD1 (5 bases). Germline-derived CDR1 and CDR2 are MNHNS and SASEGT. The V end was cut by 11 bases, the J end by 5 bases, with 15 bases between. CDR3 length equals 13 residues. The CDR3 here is CAGAGGGNEKLFF. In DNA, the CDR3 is TGTGCCGGGGCCGGAGGAGGGAATGAAAAACTGTTTTTT.

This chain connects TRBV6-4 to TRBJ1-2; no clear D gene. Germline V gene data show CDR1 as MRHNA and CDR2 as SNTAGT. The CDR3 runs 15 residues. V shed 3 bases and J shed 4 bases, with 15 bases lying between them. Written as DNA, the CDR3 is TGTGCCAGCAGTGAAGGTTGGGGAGGGAGCTATGGCTACACCTTC. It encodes CASSEGWGGSYGYTF.

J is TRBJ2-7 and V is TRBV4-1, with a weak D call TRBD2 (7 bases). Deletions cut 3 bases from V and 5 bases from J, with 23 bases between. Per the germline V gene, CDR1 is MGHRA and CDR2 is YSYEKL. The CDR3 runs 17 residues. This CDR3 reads CASSHTRRRGAGDEQYF. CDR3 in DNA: TGCGCCAGCAGCCACACCCGCCGTCGGGGGGCAGGCGACGAGCAGTACTTC.

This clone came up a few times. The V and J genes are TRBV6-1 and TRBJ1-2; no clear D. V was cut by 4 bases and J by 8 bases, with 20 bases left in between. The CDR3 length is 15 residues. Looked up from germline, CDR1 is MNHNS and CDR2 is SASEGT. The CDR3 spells CASSGRRDSPYGYTF. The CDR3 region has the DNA TGTGCCAGCAGTGGTCGTCGGGATTCCCCCTACGGCTACACCTTC.

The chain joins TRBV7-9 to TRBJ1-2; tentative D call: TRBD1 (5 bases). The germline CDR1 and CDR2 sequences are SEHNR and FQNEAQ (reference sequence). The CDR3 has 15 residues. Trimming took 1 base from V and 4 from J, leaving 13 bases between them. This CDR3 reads CASSLVPGSPYGYTF. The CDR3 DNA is TGTGCCAGCAGCTTAGTTCCAGGGAGTCCCTATGGCTACACCTTC.

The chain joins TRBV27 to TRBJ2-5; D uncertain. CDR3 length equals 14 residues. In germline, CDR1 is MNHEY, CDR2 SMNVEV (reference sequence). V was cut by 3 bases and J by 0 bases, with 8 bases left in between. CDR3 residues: CASSLPEYQETQYF. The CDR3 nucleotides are TGTGCCAGCAGTTTGCCAGAGTACCAAGAGACCCAGTACTTC.